One TCR beta chain is described in this entry. The CDR3 loop spans 14 amino acids. V shed 8 bases and J shed 1 base, with 12 bases lying between them. Germline CDR1 KGHSH, CDR2 LQKENI. Per the study methods: From reference gene primer amplification, estimates of nucleated cell counts were derived. The repertoire was sequenced with immunoSEQ multiplex PCR; TCRdb's copy has only in-frame clones and lacks some. V, J and clone size derive from that table, while D and trimming were established from the DNA sequence. The profile covers more than 150,000 clones, with roughly nine tenths appearing a single time and about 7% taken by the ten largest. This record belongs to a study of blood T cell repertoires in COVID-19. Study at large: Italy, Spain and the United States were the sources of the convalescent and acute COVID-19 samples. Sample material is recorded as cDNA or gDNA derived from T cells, B-cell-depleted T cells, or PBMCs.

This chain links TRBV18 with TRBJ1-5; possible D gene TRBD1, 6 bases. Sequenced material: peripheral blood. The TCR sequence derives from a middle-aged man with acute or convalescent COVID-19. CDR3: CASDSQGSNQPQHF. CDR3 nucleotide sequence: TGTGCCAGCGATTCCCAGGGGAGCAATCAGCCCCAGCATTTT.